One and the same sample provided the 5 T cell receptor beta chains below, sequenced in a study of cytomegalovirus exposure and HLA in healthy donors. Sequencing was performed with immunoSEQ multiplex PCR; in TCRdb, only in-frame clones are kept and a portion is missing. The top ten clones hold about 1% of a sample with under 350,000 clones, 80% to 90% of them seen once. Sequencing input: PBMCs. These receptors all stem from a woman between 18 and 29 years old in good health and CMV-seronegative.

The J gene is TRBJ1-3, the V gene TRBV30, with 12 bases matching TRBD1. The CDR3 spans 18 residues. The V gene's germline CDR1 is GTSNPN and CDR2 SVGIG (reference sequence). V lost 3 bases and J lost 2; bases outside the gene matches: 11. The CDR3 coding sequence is TGTGCCTGGAGGGAACCGGGACAGGGGGCTGTAACTGGAAACACCATATATTTT. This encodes CAWREPGQGAVTGNTIYF.

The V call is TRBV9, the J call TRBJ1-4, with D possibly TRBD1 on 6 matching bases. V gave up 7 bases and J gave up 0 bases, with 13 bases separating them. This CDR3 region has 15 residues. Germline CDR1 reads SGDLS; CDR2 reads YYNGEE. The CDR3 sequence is CASSRGKATNEKLFF. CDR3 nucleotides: TGTGCCAGCTCCAGGGGAAAGGCAACTAATGAAAAACTGTTTTTT.

This CDR3 is CASRQGSANYGYTF. CDR3 bases: TGTGCCAGCAGGCAGGGTTCAGCTAACTATGGCTACACCTTC. This rearrangement joins TRBV2 to TRBJ1-2, with TRBD1 as a possible D gene (5 bases). The germline V gene encodes CDR1 SNHLY and CDR2 FYNNEI. With 6 bases removed from V and 0 bases from J, the gap between germline ends came to 11 bases. The CDR3 contains 14 residues.

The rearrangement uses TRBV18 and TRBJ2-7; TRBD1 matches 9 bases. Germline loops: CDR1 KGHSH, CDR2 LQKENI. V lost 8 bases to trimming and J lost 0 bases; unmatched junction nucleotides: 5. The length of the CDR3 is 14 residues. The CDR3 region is CASAGTGSSYEQYF. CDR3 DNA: TGTGCCAGCGCCGGGACAGGGAGCTCCTACGAGCAGTACTTC.

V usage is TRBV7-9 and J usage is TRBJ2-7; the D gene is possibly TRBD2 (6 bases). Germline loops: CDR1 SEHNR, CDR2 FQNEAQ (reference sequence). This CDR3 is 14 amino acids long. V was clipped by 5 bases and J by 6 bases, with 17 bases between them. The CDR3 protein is CASSGGQKDGEQYF. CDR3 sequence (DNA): TGTGCCAGCAGCGGAGGGCAAAAAGACGGCGAGCAGTACTTC. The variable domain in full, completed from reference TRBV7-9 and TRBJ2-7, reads DTGVSQNPRHKITKRGQNVTFRCDPISEHNRLYWYRQTLGQGPEFLTYFQNEAQLEKSRLLSDRFSAERPKGSFSTLEIQRTEQGDSAMYLCASSGGQKDGEQYFGPGTRLTVT.